The clone carrying this T cell receptor beta chain is a singleton in its sample. What it recognizes is unknown. Profiled with immunoSEQ multiplex PCR; TCRdb holds only in-frame clones, not every one. The sample holds just over 150,000 clones, over 90% seen once. Second-dose intervals near 4 or 12 weeks were combined. This entry comes from a study of T cell responses to AZD1222 COVID-19 vaccine. Study observations and caveats: Donors were largely white British and mainly female; clonal diversity was possibly underestimated. Regions 160-218 and 743-854 held dominance among vaccine-associated CD4 TCRs, which spanned spike. Baseline serology detected seropositivity in only six or seven AZD1222 recipients.

Trimming removed 2 bases from V and 2 bases from J; junction bases left unmatched: 10. The CDR3 loop spans 17 amino acids. Germline CDR1 is LNHNV and CDR2 is YYDKDF (reference sequence). The chain joins TRBV15 to TRBJ2-3, with 7 bases lining up with TRBD2. This specimen consisted of peripheral blood, obtained 28 days after the second AZD1222 dose. The TCR sequence derives from an adult who received the AZD1222 COVID-19 vaccine. The CDR3: CATSRLRAGSPTDTQYF. In DNA form, the CDR3 reads TGTGCCACCAGCAGATTACGAGCGGGGTCCCCCACAGATACGCAGTATTTT.